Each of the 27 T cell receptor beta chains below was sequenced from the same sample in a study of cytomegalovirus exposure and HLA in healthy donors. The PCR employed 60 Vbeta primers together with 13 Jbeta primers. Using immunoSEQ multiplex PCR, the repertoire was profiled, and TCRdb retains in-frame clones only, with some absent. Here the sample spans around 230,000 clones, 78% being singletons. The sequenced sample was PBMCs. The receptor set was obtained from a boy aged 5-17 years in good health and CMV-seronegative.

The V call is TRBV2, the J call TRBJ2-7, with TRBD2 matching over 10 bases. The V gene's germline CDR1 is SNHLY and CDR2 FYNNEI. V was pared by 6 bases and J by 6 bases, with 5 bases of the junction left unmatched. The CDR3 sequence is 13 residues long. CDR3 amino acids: CASRTSGPSEQYF. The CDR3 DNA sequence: TGTGCCAGCAGGACTAGCGGGCCTTCCGAGCAGTACTTC.

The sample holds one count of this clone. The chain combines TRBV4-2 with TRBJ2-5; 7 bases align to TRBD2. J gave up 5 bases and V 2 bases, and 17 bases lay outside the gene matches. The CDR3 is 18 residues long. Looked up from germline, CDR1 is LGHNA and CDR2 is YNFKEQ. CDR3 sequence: CASSQRVVGGGVPETQYF. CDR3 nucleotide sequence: TGTGCCAGCAGCCAAAGGGTAGTTGGCGGGGGAGTGCCGGAGACCCAGTACTTC.

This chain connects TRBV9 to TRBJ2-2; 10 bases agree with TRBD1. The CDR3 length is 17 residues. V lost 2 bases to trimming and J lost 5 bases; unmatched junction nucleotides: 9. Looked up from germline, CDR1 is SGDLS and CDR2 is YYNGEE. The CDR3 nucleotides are TGTGCCAGCAGCGTCACGGACAGGGGGTTGGTAACCGGGGAGCTGTTTTTT. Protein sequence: CASSVTDRGLVTGELFF. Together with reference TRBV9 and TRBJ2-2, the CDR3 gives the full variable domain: DSGVTQTPKHLITATGQRVTLRCSPRSGDLSVYWYQQSLDQGLQFLIQYYNGEERAKGNILERFSAQQFPDLHSELNLSSLELGDSALYFCASSVTDRGLVTGELFFGEGSRLTVL.

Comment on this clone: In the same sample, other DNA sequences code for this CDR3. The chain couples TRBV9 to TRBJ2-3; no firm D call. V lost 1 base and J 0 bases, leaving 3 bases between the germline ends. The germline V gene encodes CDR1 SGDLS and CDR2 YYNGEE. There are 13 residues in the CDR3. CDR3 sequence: CASSVSSTDTQYF. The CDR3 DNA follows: TGTGCCAGCAGCGTAAGCAGCACAGATACGCAGTATTTT.

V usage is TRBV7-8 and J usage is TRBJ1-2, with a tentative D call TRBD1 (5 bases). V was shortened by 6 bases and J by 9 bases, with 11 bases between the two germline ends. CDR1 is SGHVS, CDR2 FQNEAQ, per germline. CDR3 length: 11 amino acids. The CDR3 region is CASRSGLRYTF. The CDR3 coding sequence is TGTGCCAGCAGATCAGGGCTGCGCTACACCTTC.

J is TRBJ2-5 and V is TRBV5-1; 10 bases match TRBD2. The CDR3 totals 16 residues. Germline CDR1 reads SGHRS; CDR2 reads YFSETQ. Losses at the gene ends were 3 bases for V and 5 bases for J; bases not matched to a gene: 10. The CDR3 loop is CASSSKRGGRGETQYF. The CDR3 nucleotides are TGCGCCAGCAGCTCCAAGCGGGGGGGCCGAGGTGAGACCCAGTACTTC.

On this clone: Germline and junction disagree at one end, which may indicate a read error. This CDR3 reads CASSLIGQLLDF. The CDR3 region has the DNA TGTGCCAGCAGCCTCATAGGACAGTTACTAGACTTC. This chain links TRBV7-9 with TRBJ2-7; weak D call: TRBD1 (6 bases). Looked up from germline, CDR1 is SEHNR and CDR2 is FQNEAQ (reference sequence). The CDR3 runs 12 residues.

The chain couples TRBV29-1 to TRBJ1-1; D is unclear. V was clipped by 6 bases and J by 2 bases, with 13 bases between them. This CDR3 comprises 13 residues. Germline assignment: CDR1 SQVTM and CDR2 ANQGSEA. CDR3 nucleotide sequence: TGCAGCGTGGCGCCCAGGTTAAACACTGAAGCTTTCTTT. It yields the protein CSVAPRLNTEAFF.

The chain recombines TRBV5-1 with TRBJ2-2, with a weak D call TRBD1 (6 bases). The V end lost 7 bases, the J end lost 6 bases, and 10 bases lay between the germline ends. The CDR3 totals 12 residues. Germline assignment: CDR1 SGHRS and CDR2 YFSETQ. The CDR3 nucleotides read TGCGCCAGCGAGGGACAATCCGGGGAGCTGTTTTTT. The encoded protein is CASEGQSGELFF.

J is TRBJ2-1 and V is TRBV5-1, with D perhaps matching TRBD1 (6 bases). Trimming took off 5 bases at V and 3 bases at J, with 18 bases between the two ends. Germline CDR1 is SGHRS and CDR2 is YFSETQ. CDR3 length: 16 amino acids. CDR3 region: CASRETGTRFYNEQFF. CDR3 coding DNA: TGCGCCAGCAGGGAAACAGGGACACGCTTCTACAATGAGCAGTTCTTC.

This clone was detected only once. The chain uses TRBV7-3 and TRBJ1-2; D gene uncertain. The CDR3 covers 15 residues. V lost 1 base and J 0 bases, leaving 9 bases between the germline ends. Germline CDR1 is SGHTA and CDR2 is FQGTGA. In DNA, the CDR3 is TGTGCCAGCAGCTTAAGGGCGGGGTCTAACTATGGCTACACCTTC. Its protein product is CASSLRAGSNYGYTF. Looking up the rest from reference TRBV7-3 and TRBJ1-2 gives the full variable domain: GAGVSQTPSNKVTEKGKYVELRCDPISGHTALYWYRQSLGQGPEFLIYFQGTGAADDSGLPNDRFFAVRPEGSVSTLKIQRTERGDSAVYLCASSLRAGSNYGYTFGSGTRLTVV.

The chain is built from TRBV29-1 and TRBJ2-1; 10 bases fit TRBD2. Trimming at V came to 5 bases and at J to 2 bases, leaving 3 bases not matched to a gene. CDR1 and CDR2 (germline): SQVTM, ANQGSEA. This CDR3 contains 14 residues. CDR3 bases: TGCAGCGTTCGGACTAGCGGTGCCTACAATGAGCAGTTCTTC. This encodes CSVRTSGAYNEQFF.

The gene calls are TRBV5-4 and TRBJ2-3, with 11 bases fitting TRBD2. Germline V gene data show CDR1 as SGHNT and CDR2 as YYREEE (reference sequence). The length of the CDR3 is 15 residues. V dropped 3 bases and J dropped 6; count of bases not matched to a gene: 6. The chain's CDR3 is CASSSGGLAVDTQYF. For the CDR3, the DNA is TGTGCCAGCAGCTCTGGGGGACTAGCGGTGGATACGCAGTATTTT.

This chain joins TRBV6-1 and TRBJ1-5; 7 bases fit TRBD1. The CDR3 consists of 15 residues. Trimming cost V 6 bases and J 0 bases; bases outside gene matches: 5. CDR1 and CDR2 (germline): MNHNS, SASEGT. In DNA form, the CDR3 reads TGTGCCAGCAGGACAGGGCATTATAGCAATCAGCCCCAGCATTTT. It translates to CASRTGHYSNQPQHF.

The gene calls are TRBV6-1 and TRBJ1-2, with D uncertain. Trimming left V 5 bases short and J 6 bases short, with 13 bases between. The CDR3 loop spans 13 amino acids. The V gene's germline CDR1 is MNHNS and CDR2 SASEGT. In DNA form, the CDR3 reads TGTGCCAGCAGTTGGGGAGCCTCCAATGGCTACACCTTC. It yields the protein CASSWGASNGYTF.

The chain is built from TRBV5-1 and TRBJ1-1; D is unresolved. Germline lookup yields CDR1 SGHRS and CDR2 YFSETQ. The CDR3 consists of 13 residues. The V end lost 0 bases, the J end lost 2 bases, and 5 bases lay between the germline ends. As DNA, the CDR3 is TGCGCCAGCAGCTTGGGCAGTAACACTGAAGCTTTCTTT. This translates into CASSLGSNTEAFF.

The CDR3 spells CSVEVAGLVPDTQYF. The CDR3 DNA sequence: TGCAGCGTTGAAGTAGCCGGGTTGGTGCCAGATACGCAGTATTTT. The genes are TRBV29-1 and TRBJ2-3; D uncertain. Deletions cut 1 base from V and 4 bases from J, with 15 bases between. The CDR3 has 15 amino acids. The germline V gene encodes CDR1 SQVTM and CDR2 ANQGSEA.

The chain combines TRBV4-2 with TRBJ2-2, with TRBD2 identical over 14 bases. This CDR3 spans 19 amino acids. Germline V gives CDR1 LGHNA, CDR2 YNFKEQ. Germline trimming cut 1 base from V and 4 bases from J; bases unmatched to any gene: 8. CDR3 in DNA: TGTGCCAGCAGCCAAGGATTTGAGGGACTAGCGGGAGTCACCGGGGAGCTGTTTTTT. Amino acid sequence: CASSQGFEGLAGVTGELFF.

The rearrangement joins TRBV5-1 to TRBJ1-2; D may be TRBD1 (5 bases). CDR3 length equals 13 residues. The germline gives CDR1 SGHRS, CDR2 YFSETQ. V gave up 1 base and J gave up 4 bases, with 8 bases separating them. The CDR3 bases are TGCGCCAGCAGCTTGCAGGGTCCCTATGGCTACACCTTC. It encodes CASSLQGPYGYTF.

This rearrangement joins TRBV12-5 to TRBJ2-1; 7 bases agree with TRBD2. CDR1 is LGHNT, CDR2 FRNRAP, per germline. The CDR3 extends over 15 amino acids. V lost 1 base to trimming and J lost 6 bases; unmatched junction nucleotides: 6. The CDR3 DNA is TGTGCTAGTGGTTTGGGAGGACTAGTGGGCAATGAGCAGTTCTTC. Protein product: CASGLGGLVGNEQFF. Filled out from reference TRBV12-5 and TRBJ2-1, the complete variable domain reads DARVTQTPRHKVTEMGQEVTMRCQPILGHNTVFWYRQTMMQGLELLAYFRNRAPLDDSGMPKDRFSAEMPDATLATLKIQPSEPRDSAVYFCASGLGGLVGNEQFFGPGTRLTVL.

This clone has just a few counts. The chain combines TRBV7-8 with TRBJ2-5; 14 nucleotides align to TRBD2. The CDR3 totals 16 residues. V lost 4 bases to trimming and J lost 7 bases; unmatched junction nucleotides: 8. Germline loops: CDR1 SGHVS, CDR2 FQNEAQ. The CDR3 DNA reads TGTGCCAGCAGCTCGACGGGACTAGCGGGAGATGGGACCCAGTACTTC. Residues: CASSSTGLAGDGTQYF.

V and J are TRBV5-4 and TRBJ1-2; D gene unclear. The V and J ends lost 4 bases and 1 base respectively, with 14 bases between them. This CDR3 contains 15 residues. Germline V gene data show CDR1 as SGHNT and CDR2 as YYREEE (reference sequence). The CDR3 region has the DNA TGTGCCAGCAGCCAACCCGAACGCGGTAACTATGGCTACACCTTC. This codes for CASSQPERGNYGYTF.

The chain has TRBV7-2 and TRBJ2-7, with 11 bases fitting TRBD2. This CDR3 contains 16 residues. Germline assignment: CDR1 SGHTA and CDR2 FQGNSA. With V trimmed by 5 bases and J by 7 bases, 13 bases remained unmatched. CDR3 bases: TGTGCCAGCAGCCCCCACGCCGGGACTAGCGGAGCGGAGCAGTACTTC. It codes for CASSPHAGTSGAEQYF.

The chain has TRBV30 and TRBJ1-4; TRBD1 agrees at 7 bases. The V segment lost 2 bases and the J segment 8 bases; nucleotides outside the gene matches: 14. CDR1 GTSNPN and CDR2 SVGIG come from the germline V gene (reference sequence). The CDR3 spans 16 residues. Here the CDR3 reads CAWSPTDRAVREKLFF. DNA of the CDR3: TGTGCCTGGAGTCCTACCGACAGGGCGGTTCGGGAAAAACTGTTTTTT.

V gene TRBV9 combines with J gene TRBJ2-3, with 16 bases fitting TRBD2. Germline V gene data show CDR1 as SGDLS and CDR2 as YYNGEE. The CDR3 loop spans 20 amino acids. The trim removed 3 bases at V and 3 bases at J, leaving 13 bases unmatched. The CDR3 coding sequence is TGTGCCAGCAGCGCGGGACTAGCGGGGGGGCGGTTCGACGGGACAGATACGCAGTATTTT. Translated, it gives CASSAGLAGGRFDGTDTQYF.

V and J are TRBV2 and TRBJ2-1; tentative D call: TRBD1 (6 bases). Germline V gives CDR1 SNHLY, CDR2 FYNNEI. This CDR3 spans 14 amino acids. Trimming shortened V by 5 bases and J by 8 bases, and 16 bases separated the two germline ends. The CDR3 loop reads CASSLYRGGDEQFF. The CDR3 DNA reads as TGTGCCAGCAGTTTGTACCGTGGGGGCGATGAGCAGTTCTTC.

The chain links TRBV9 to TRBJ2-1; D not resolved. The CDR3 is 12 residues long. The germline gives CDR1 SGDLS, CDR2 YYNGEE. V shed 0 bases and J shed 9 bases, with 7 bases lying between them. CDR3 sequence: CASSVALGEQFF. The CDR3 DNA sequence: TGTGCCAGCAGCGTAGCCCTAGGTGAGCAGTTCTTC.